The T cell receptor beta chain described here comes from a study of T cells after yellow fever vaccination. V lost 5 bases, J lost 0 bases, and 11 bases stayed unmatched. The CDR3 runs to 16 residues. Germline V gene lookup returns CDR1 DFQATT and CDR2 SNEGSKA (reference sequence). In TCRdb, the 5' RACE reads were re-called with MiXCR into one record per CDR3 protein. The sample shows approximately 70,000 distinct CDR3 sequences, over 6.5% of them seen only once. The chain has TRBV20-1 and TRBJ1-1; TRBD1 matches 8 bases. The starting material was CD8+ T cells sorted from PBMCs, obtained roughly seven weeks after the first yellow fever vaccination. The sequence derives from a man younger than 35 who received the YFV17D yellow fever vaccine. The CDR3 spells CSALGTGLKLNTEAFF. The CDR3 DNA reads TGCAGTGCTCTAGGGACAGGCCTTAAGCTGAACACTGAAGCTTTCTTT.